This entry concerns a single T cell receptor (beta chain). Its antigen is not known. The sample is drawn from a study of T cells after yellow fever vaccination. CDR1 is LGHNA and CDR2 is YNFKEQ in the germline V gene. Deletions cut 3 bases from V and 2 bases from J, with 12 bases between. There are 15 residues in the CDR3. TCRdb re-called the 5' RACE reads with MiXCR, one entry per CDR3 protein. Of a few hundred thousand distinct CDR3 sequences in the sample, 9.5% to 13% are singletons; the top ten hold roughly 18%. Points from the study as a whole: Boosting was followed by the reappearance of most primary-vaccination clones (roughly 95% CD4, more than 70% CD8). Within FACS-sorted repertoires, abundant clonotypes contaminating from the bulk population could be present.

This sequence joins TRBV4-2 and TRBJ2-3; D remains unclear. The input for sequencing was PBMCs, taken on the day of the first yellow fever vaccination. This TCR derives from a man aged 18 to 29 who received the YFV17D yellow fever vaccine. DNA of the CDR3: TGTGCCAGCAGCCACGGACCCACCAACACAGATACGCAGTATTTT. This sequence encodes CASSHGPTNTDTQYF.